Presented here are 5 T cell receptor beta chains from one specimen sequenced in a study of preoperative IRX-2 immunotherapy in early breast cancer. Sequenced by immunoSEQ multiplex PCR; TCRdb stores in-frame clones only, minus some. The top ten clones hold around 2% of a sample with 75,000 to 100,000 clones, 80% to 90% of them seen once. Treatment defined: preoperative locoregional IRX-2 cytokine immunotherapy. The source was tumor tissue, collected after IRX-2 immunotherapy. These TCRs come from a human donor with breast cancer.

The chain is built from TRBV28 and TRBJ1-2; 10 bases are shared with TRBD1. Germline V gene sequence: CDR1 MDHEN, CDR2 SYDVKM. The length of the CDR3 is 15 residues. Unmatched junction bases numbered 7, after V lost 2 bases and J lost 7 bases. The CDR3 loop is CASSLELGQGFGYTF. In nucleotides, the CDR3 is TGTGCCAGCAGTTTAGAGTTGGGACAGGGGTTTGGCTACACCTTC.

The chain joins TRBV5-1 to TRBJ2-1, with TRBD1 identical over 8 bases. V lost 0 bases, J lost 4 bases, and 6 bases stayed unmatched. CDR3 length: 16 amino acids. CDR1 and CDR2 from the germline V gene are SGHRS and YFSETQ. The CDR3 nucleotides read TGCGCCAGCAGCTTGGTGGGACAGGACCCATACAATGAGCAGTTCTTC. This codes for CASSLVGQDPYNEQFF.

The V gene is TRBV4-1, the J gene TRBJ2-7; 11 positions match TRBD2. Losses at the gene ends were 1 base for V and 4 bases for J; bases not matched to a gene: 3. Germline values: CDR1 MGHRA, CDR2 YSYEKL. The length of the CDR3 is 15 residues. The CDR3 coding sequence is TGCGCCAGCAGCCAAGGGCGACTAGCGGGGTACGAGCAGTACTTC. This codes for CASSQGRLAGYEQYF.

The chain joins TRBV28 to TRBJ2-7, with TRBD1 identical over 7 bases. V shed 3 bases, J shed 5 bases, and the junction held 10 bases outside the gene matches. Per germline, CDR1 MDHEN and CDR2 SYDVKM. This CDR3 region has 15 residues. This CDR3 reads CASSFAGTESDEQYF. The DNA of the CDR3 is TGTGCCAGCAGTTTCGCCGGGACAGAGTCCGACGAGCAGTACTTC.

The chain recombines TRBV2 with TRBJ1-5; D remains ambiguous. CDR1 SNHLY and CDR2 FYNNEI come from the germline V gene. Trimming left V 8 bases short and J 3 bases short, with 11 bases between. The CDR3 sequence is 13 residues long. The DNA for the CDR3 is TGTGCCAGCCGGCGGGGTTTCAATCAGCCCCAGCATTTT. Protein: CASRRGFNQPQHF.